This TCR beta chain was observed in a study of blood T cell repertoires in COVID-19. Study-wide background: T cells, B-cell-depleted T cells, or PBMCs provided the cDNA or gDNA that served as material.

Authors' methods: Researchers report that nucleated cell counts were estimated from reference gene primer amplification. Clones were read by immunoSEQ multiplex PCR, and TCRdb kept only the in-frame ones, dropping some. D and trimming were read from the DNA, whereas the V and J calls and clone size are those reported in that table. The sample carries roughly 150,000 clones, around 80% recorded once. Losses at the gene ends were 10 bases for V and 8 bases for J; bases not matched to a gene: 22. The CDR3 has 17 amino acids. The germline gives CDR1 LNHDA, CDR2 SQIVND (reference sequence). The source is a woman aged 50 to 60 with acute or convalescent COVID-19. Sequencing was done on a sample of peripheral blood. The rearrangement links TRBV19 to TRBJ1-2; 10 bases map to TRBD1. The CDR3 DNA reads as TGTGCCACCCACCGTCCCGGGACAGGGGCGAATATTCGGGGCTACACCTTC. Translation: CATHRPGTGANIRGYTF.